The T cell receptor beta chain under discussion was sequenced for a study of T-cell memory formation after mild COVID-19. Turning to the study itself: Largely donor-specific sequence clusters came from a couple of donors.

This CDR3 region has 14 residues. Trimming cost V 1 base and J 11 bases, with 12 bases left between them. Germline values: CDR1 LGHDT, CDR2 YNNKEL (reference sequence). Using its own MiXCR run on the 5' RACE reads, TCRdb lists one record per CDR3 protein. The sample lists roughly 200,000 distinct CDR3 sequences, 9.5% occurring once. Comments on this clonotype: Antigen specificity is unknown.

General observations from the study: Day 37-peaking second-wave clones had unconfirmed SARS-CoV-2 specificity.

This sequence originates from a man in his late teens or twenties who had mild COVID-19 (a few samples of this study predate the infection). Cell type and time point are not known. Sequences were obtained from PBMCs or a T cell subset sorted from them (not recorded which). The chain has TRBV3-1 and TRBJ1-6, with unresolved D. The CDR3 DNA reads as TGTGCCAGCAGCCAAGGGTCAGCGGGAACACCCCTCCACTTT. It encodes CASSQGSAGTPLHF.